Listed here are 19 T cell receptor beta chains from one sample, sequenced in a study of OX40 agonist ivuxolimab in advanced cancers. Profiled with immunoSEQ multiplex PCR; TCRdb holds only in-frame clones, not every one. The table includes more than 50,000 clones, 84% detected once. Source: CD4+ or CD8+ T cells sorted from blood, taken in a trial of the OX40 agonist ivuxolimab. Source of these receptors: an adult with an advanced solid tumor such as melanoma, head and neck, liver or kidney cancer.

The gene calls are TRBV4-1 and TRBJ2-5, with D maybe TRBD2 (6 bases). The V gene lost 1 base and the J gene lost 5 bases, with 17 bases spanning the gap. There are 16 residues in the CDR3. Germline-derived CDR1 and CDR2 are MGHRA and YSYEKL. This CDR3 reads CASSQGGRGTWETQYF. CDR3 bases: TGCGCCAGCAGCCAAGGGGGCCGAGGGACTTGGGAGACCCAGTACTTC.

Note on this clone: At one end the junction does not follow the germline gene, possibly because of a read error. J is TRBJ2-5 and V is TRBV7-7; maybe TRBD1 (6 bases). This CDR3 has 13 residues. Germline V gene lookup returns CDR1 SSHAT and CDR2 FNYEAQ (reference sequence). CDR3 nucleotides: TGTGCTAGCAGCCCAACAGGGCCGGAGACCCAGTACTTC. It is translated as CASSPTGPETQYF.

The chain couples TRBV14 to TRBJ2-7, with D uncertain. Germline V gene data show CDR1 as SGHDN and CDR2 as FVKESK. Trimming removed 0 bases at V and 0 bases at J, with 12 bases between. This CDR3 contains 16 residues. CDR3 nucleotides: TGTGCCAGCAGCCAAGATCCCAGAATGAGCTCCTACGAGCAGTACTTC. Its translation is CASSQDPRMSSYEQYF.

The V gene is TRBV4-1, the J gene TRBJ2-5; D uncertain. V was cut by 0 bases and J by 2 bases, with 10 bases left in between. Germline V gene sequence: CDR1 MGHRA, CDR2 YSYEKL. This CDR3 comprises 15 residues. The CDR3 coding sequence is TGCGCCAGCAGCCAAGATCCCTGGGGACAAGAGACCCAGTACTTC. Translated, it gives CASSQDPWGQETQYF.

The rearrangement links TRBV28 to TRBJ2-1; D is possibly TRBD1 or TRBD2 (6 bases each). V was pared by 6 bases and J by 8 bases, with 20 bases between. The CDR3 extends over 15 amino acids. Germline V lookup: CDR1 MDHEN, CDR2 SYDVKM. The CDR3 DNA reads TGTGCCAGCAGGCTTGGGGGGCGTTCTTACCATGAGCAGTTCTTC. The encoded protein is CASRLGGRSYHEQFF.

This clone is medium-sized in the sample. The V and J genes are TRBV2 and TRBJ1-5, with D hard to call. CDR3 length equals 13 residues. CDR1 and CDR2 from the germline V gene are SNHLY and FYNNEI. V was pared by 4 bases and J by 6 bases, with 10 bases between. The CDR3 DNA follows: TGTGCCAGCAGTGCACCCCCCCCTCAGCCCCAGCATTTT. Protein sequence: CASSAPPPQPQHF.

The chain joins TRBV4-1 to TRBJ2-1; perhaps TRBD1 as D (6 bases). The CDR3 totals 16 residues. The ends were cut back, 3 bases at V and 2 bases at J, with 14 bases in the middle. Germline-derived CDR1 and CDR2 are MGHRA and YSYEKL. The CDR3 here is CASSQDGTSPYNEQFF. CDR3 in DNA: TGCGCCAGCAGCCAGGACGGGACAAGCCCCTACAATGAGCAGTTCTTC.

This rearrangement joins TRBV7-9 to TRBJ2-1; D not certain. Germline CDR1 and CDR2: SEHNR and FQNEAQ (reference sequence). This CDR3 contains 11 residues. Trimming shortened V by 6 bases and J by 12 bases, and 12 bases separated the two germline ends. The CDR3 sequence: CASSSPHGQFF. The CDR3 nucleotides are TGTGCCAGCAGTTCCCCTCACGGGCAGTTCTTC.

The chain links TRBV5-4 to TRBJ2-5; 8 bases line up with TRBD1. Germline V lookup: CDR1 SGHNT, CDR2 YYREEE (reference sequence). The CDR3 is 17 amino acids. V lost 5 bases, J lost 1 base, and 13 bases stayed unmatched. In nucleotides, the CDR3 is TGTGCCAGCAGTCGGACAGGGCCTCTAGCGAGCCAAGAGACCCAGTACTTC. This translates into CASSRTGPLASQETQYF.

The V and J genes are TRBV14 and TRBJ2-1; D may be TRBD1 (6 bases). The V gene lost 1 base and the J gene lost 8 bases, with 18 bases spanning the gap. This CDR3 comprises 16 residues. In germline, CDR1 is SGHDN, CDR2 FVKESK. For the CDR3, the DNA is TGTGCCAGCAGCCAAGGGCCGGGACACTTAAGGGATGAGCAGTTCTTC. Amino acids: CASSQGPGHLRDEQFF.

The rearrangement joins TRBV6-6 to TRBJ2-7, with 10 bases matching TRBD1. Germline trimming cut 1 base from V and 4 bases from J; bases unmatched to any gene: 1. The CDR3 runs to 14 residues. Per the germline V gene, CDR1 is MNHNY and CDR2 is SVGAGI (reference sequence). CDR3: CASSYLGQGYEQYF. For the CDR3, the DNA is TGTGCCAGCAGTTACTTGGGACAGGGGTACGAGCAGTACTTC.

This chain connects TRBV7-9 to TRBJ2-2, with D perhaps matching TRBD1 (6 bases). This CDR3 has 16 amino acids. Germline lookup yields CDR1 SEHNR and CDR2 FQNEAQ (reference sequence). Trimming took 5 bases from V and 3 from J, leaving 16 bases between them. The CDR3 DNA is TGTGCCAGCAGCCCAGGGGTGGGCTTACACACCGGGGAGCTGTTTTTT. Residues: CASSPGVGLHTGELFF.

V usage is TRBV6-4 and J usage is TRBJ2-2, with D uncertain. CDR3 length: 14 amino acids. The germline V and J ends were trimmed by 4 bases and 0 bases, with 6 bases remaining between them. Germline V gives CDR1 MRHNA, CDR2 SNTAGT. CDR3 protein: CASSGLANTGELFF. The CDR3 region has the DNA TGTGCCAGCAGTGGGCTAGCGAACACCGGGGAGCTGTTTTTT.

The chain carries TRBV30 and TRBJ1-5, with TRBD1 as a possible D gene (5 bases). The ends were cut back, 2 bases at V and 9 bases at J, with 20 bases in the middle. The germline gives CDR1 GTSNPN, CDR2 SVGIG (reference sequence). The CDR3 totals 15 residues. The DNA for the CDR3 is TGTGCCTGGAGTCCTCGGCAGGCCCGGGGGAGGCCCCAGCATTTT. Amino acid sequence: CAWSPRQARGRPQHF.

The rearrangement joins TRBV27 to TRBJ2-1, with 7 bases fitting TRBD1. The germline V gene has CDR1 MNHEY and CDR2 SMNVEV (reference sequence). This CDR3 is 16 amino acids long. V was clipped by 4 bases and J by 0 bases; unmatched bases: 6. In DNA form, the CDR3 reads TGTGCCAGCAGTTCGACAGGGACCCTCTCCTACAATGAGCAGTTCTTC. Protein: CASSSTGTLSYNEQFF.

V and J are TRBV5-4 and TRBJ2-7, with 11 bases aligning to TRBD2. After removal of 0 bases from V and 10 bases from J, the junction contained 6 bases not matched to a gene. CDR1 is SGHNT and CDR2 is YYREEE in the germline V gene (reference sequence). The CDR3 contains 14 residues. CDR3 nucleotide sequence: TGTGCCAGCAGCTTGGAGGGACTAGCGGAACCCCAGTACTTC. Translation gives CASSLEGLAEPQYF.

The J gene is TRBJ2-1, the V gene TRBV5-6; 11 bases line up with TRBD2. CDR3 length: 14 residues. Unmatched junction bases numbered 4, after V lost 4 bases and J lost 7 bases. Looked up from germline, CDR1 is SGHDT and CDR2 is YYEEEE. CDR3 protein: CASSRLAGGNEQFF. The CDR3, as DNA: TGTGCCAGCAGCCGTCTAGCGGGGGGTAATGAGCAGTTCTTC.

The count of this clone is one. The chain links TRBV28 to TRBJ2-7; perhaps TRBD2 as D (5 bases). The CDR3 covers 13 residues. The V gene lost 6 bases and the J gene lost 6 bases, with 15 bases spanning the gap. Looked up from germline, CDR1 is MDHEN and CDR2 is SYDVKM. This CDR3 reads CASREASTGEQYF. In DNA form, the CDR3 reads TGTGCCAGCAGGGAGGCCTCCACCGGCGAGCAGTACTTC.

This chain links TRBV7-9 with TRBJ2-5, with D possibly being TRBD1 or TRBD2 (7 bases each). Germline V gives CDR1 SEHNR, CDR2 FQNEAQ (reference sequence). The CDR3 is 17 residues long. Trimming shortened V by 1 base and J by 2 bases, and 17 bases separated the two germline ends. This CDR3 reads CASSLGEGAGVQETQYF. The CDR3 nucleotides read TGTGCCAGCAGCTTAGGGGAGGGGGCAGGGGTACAAGAGACCCAGTACTTC.